The 29 T cell receptor beta chains presented below share a single source sample, sequenced in a study of blood T cell repertoires in COVID-19. Using immunoSEQ multiplex PCR, the repertoire was profiled, and TCRdb retains in-frame clones only, with some absent. The sample lists 99,000 or so clones, around 88% occurring once. The sample was peripheral blood. These receptors were obtained from a man aged 45-65 years with COVID-19, enrolled during active disease.

V gene TRBV3-1 (or the pseudogene TRBV3-2) combines with J gene TRBJ1-2; D remains ambiguous. The CDR3 has 14 residues. Germline CDR1 and CDR2: LGHDT and YNNKEL (reference sequence). The V end was cut by 0 bases, the J end by 3 bases, with 8 bases between. The CDR3 is CASSQELAYYGYTF. CDR3 bases: TGTGCCAGCAGCCAAGAGTTGGCATACTATGGCTACACCTTC.

This clone was seen a single time. The chain carries TRBV2 and TRBJ2-1, with D perhaps matching TRBD2 (5 bases). The CDR3 totals 12 residues. V dropped 6 bases and J dropped 6 bases, with 9 bases sitting between them. CDR1 SNHLY and CDR2 FYNNEI come from the germline V gene. CDR3 in amino acids: CASSEGRNEQFF. As DNA, the CDR3 is TGTGCCAGCAGCGAGGGTCGCAATGAGCAGTTCTTC.

The genes are TRBV6-1 and TRBJ1-1, with a tentative D call TRBD1 (6 bases). The CDR3 consists of 14 residues. Germline CDR1 reads MNHNS; CDR2 reads SASEGT. Trimming left V 2 bases short and J 1 base short, with 8 bases between. CDR3 sequence reads: CASSEWDKNTEAFF. The CDR3 DNA follows: TGTGCCAGCAGTGAATGGGACAAGAACACTGAAGCTTTCTTT.

This chain joins TRBV28 and TRBJ2-2; TRBD1 matches 7 bases. The germline V gene has CDR1 MDHEN and CDR2 SYDVKM. The CDR3 covers 16 residues. J was trimmed by 1 base and V by 6 bases; bases with no gene match: 8. CDR3 sequence reads: CASSPRAGGNTGELFF. CDR3 sequence (DNA): TGTGCCAGCAGCCCTCGGGCAGGGGGGAACACCGGGGAGCTGTTTTTT.

V and J are TRBV18 and TRBJ2-5; D is unclear. The CDR3 has 14 residues. The ends were cut back, 2 bases at V and 5 bases at J, with 12 bases in the middle. CDR1 KGHSH and CDR2 LQKENI come from the germline V gene. The CDR3: CASSPSWSRETQYF. CDR3 nucleotides: TGTGCCAGCTCACCAAGTTGGAGTAGGGAGACCCAGTACTTC.

The genes are TRBV4-3 and TRBJ2-3, with 9 bases that match TRBD1. After removal of 0 bases from V and 1 base from J, the junction contained 2 bases not matched to a gene. The CDR3 spans 16 residues. From germline, CDR1 is LGHNA and CDR2 YSLEER. The CDR3 DNA follows: TGCGCCAGCAGCCAAGAACGGACAGGGGGCACAGATACGCAGTATTTT. Encoded protein: CASSQERTGGTDTQYF.

This sequence joins TRBV28 and TRBJ2-5; 7 bases fit TRBD1. Germline assignment: CDR1 MDHEN and CDR2 SYDVKM. J lost 7 bases, V lost 2 bases, and 10 bases had no gene match. The CDR3 spans 15 residues. This CDR3 is CASSLADRAMATQYF. CDR3 sequence (DNA): TGTGCCAGCAGTTTAGCCGACAGGGCGATGGCGACCCAGTACTTC.

The sample holds one count of this clone. This chain links TRBV5-4 with TRBJ1-6; D is uncertain. V lost 0 bases and J 14 bases, leaving 12 bases between the germline ends. The CDR3 is 13 amino acids. Per the germline V gene, CDR1 is SGHNT and CDR2 is YYREEE (reference sequence). CDR3 bases: TGTGCCAGCAGCTTGGCCGGTGCCGGGGCCCTCCACTTT. Amino acid sequence: CASSLAGAGALHF.

The chain carries TRBV5-1 and TRBJ2-3; D is uncertain. This CDR3 is built from 14 residues. V was trimmed by 2 bases and J by 4 bases, leaving 11 bases between them. CDR1 is SGHRS, CDR2 YFSETQ, per germline. DNA of the CDR3: TGCGCCAGCAGCTTAATGGCAGACTCAGATACGCAGTATTTT. This sequence encodes CASSLMADSDTQYF.

This clone was picked up a small number of times. The chain is built from TRBV7-9 and TRBJ1-4, with D maybe TRBD1 (6 bases). The CDR3 consists of 14 residues. V was clipped by 5 bases and J by 7 bases, with 14 bases between them. Per germline, CDR1 SEHNR and CDR2 FQNEAQ (reference sequence). CDR3 loop: CASSPGGAGEKLFF. The CDR3 DNA reads TGTGCCAGCAGCCCGGGGGGGGCGGGTGAAAAACTGTTTTTT.

The V gene is TRBV6-2 or TRBV6-3, the J gene TRBJ1-1; unclear D gene. The germline V gene has CDR1 MNHEY and CDR2 SVGEGT. Trimming cost V 4 bases and J 11 bases, with 17 bases left between them. This CDR3 contains 13 residues. The CDR3 loop reads CASSSNSEGLAFF. CDR3 nucleotides: TGTGCCAGCAGTTCTAACTCGGAGGGTTTGGCTTTCTTT.

In DNA form, the CDR3 reads TGTGCCAGCAGCCTACTCGGGACAGCCAACACCGGGGAGCTGTTTTTT. It translates to CASSLLGTANTGELFF. J is TRBJ2-2 and V is TRBV14; 7 bases agree with TRBD1. This CDR3 is built from 16 residues. Losses at the gene ends were 4 bases for V and 2 bases for J; bases not matched to a gene: 7. In germline, CDR1 is SGHDN, CDR2 FVKESK. The variable domain in full, with the rest retrieved from reference TRBV14 and TRBJ2-2, is EAGVTQFPSHSVIEKGQTVTLRCDPISGHDNLYWYRRVMGKEIKFLLHFVKESKQDESGMPNNRFLAERTGGTYSTLKVQPAELEDSGVYFCASSLLGTANTGELFFGEGSRLTVL.

For this clone: Being one base from a much bigger clone, this may be a read error. The chain employs TRBV28 and TRBJ2-6; 7 bases agree with TRBD2. The ends lost 6 bases at V and 0 bases at J; junction bases unmatched: 23. Per germline, CDR1 MDHEN and CDR2 SYDVKM. CDR3 length equals 22 residues. The CDR3 loop is CASSPGLPRLGLEASGANVLTF. The CDR3 nucleotides read TGTGCCAGCAGCCCGGGACTACCTAGATTGGGTCTGGAGGCCTCTGGGGCCAACGTCCTGACTTTC.

The V gene is TRBV6-1, the J gene TRBJ1-2; D gene unclear. Per the germline V gene, CDR1 is MNHNS and CDR2 is SASEGT. V was shortened by 1 base and J by 8 bases, with 11 bases between the two germline ends. This CDR3 comprises 13 residues. This CDR3 is CASSEGGYYGYTF. The DNA for the CDR3 is TGTGCCAGCAGTGAAGGAGGGTATTACGGCTACACCTTC.

The V and J genes are TRBV12-3 or TRBV12-4 and TRBJ1-2; D not certain. The CDR3 totals 12 residues. V was cut by 6 bases and J by 7 bases, with 12 bases left in between. CDR3 residues: CASSSTTLGYTF. In nucleotides, the CDR3 is TGTGCCAGCAGCTCCACGACACTTGGCTACACCTTC.

This chain uses TRBV9 with TRBJ2-3; D possibly corresponds to TRBD2 (6 bases). CDR1 is SGDLS and CDR2 is YYNGEE in the germline V gene. The CDR3 contains 14 residues. Trimming cost V 1 base and J 3 bases, with 9 bases left between them. CDR3: CASSVRGLTDTQYF. The CDR3 region has the DNA TGTGCCAGCAGCGTACGGGGGTTGACAGATACGCAGTATTTT.

J is TRBJ2-1 and V is TRBV5-1; D not certain. The V end was cut by 4 bases, the J end by 9 bases, with 11 bases between. The CDR3 length is 12 residues. Germline-derived CDR1 and CDR2 are SGHRS and YFSETQ. The chain's CDR3 is CASSQVNSEQFF. DNA of the CDR3: TGCGCCAGCAGCCAGGTTAACAGTGAGCAGTTCTTC.

V usage is TRBV6-6 and J usage is TRBJ1-5; D is perhaps TRBD1 (5 bases). V was pared by 8 bases and J by 7 bases, with 15 bases between. The CDR3 totals 13 residues. Germline V gene lookup returns CDR1 MNHNY and CDR2 SVGAGI (reference sequence). CDR3 amino acids: CASVGWTNQPQHF. The CDR3 DNA reads as TGTGCCAGCGTAGGTTGGACAAACCAGCCCCAGCATTTT.

This rearrangement joins TRBV5-4 to TRBJ2-7; D remains unclear. V lost 4 bases and J 0 bases, leaving 5 bases between the germline ends. The CDR3 spans 12 residues. Per the germline V gene, CDR1 is SGHNT and CDR2 is YYREEE (reference sequence). CDR3 DNA: TGTGCCAGCAGCCACTTCTCCTACGAGCAGTACTTC. This sequence encodes CASSHFSYEQYF.

The V and J genes are TRBV18 and TRBJ1-2, with TRBD1 matching over 8 bases. The CDR3 runs to 13 residues. Germline lookup yields CDR1 KGHSH and CDR2 LQKENI. The ends lost 3 bases at V and 7 bases at J; junction bases unmatched: 4. The CDR3 loop is CASSPARGLGYTF. The CDR3 nucleotides are TGTGCCAGCTCACCGGCCAGGGGGCTTGGCTACACCTTC.

The V call is TRBV19, the J call TRBJ1-6; 7 nucleotides agree with TRBD1. Germline V lookup: CDR1 LNHDA, CDR2 SQIVND (reference sequence). This CDR3 is 15 amino acids long. Trimming took 5 bases from V and 5 from J; bases not matched to a gene: 6. The CDR3 here is CASSPFDRDNSPLHF. The CDR3, as DNA: TGTGCCAGTAGTCCCTTCGACAGGGATAATTCACCCCTCCACTTT.

This chain uses TRBV28 with TRBJ1-3, with 7 bases fitting TRBD1. The CDR3 runs to 15 residues. J was trimmed by 3 bases and V by 6 bases; bases with no gene match: 8. Germline CDR1 reads MDHEN; CDR2 reads SYDVKM. The CDR3 coding sequence is TGTGCCAGCAGCCCGCCACAGGGGCTTGGAAACACCATATATTTT. This codes for CASSPPQGLGNTIYF.

CDR3 nucleotide sequence: TGTGCCAGCAGCTTGTTGCAGGGTACCGCAGATACGCAGTATTTT. Protein: CASSLLQGTADTQYF. The chain is built from TRBV5-8 and TRBJ2-3; possibly TRBD1 for D (5 bases). Germline V gene data show CDR1 as SGHTS and CDR2 as YDEGEE. This CDR3 has 15 amino acids. Trimming took 1 base from V and 4 from J, leaving 13 bases between them.

The chain employs TRBV7-2 and TRBJ1-5, with unresolved D. The CDR3 runs to 16 residues. Trimming left V 1 base short and J 15 bases short, with 25 bases between. Per germline, CDR1 SGHTA and CDR2 FQGNSA. DNA of the CDR3: TGTGCCAGCAGCTTAGAGTTTTCCAACCCGCCACATGAAACGCATTTT. This gives the protein CASSLEFSNPPHETHF.

This clone was observed a single time. V is TRBV7-9 and J is TRBJ1-1; 7 bases are a match to TRBD1. V lost 6 bases, J lost 3 bases, and 16 bases stayed unmatched. The CDR3 is made up of 17 amino acids. Germline CDR1 and CDR2: SEHNR and FQNEAQ (reference sequence). The CDR3 DNA is TGTGCCAGCAGATCCGGGACAGTTCATTGGAAGCACACTGAAGCTTTCTTT. Amino acid sequence: CASRSGTVHWKHTEAFF.

The chain employs TRBV30 and TRBJ2-1; 8 bases align to TRBD1. This CDR3 comprises 14 residues. The J segment lost 5 bases and the V segment lost 3 bases, leaving 6 bases of the junction unmatched. Germline CDR1 and CDR2: GTSNPN and SVGIG (reference sequence). In DNA form, the CDR3 reads TGTGCCTGGAGGGACGGACAGGGCCACAATGAGCAGTTCTTC. Translating gives CAWRDGQGHNEQFF. Using reference TRBV30 and TRBJ2-1 for the parts outside the CDR3, the full variable domain is SQTIHQWPATLVQPVGSPLSLECTVEGTSNPNLYWYRQAAGRGLQLLFYSVGIGQISSEVPQNLSASRPQDRQFILSSKKLLLSDSGFYLCAWRDGQGHNEQFFGPGTRLTVL.

This chain links TRBV10-3 with TRBJ2-3; D unresolved. Trimming cost V 0 bases and J 2 bases, with 9 bases left between them. The CDR3 length is 15 residues. Looked up from germline, CDR1 is ENHRY and CDR2 is SYGVKD. The CDR3 loop is CAISESGRATDTQYF. CDR3 DNA: TGTGCCATCAGTGAGTCGGGCAGAGCCACAGATACGCAGTATTTT.

The chain uses TRBV19 and TRBJ2-7, with D perhaps matching TRBD2 (6 bases). Trimming took 7 bases from V and 0 from J, leaving 7 bases between them. Germline assignment: CDR1 LNHDA and CDR2 SQIVND (reference sequence). The CDR3 sequence is 12 residues long. The CDR3 loop reads CASTGSSYEQYF. CDR3 DNA sequence: TGTGCCAGTACCGGGAGCTCCTACGAGCAGTACTTC. Supplemented by reference TRBV19 and TRBJ2-7, the full variable domain reads DGGITQSPKYLFRKEGQNVTLSCEQNLNHDAMYWYRQDPGQGLRLIYYSQIVNDFQKGDIAEGYSVSREKKESFPLTVTSAQKNPTAFYLCASTGSSYEQYFGPGTRLTVT.

The CDR3 region is CASSPRTGTNYGYTF. CDR3 nucleotide sequence: TGTGCCAGCAGTCCACGGACAGGGACTAACTATGGCTACACCTTC. The rearrangement links TRBV6-6 to TRBJ1-2, with 8 bases matching TRBD1. CDR1 is MNHNY, CDR2 SVGAGI, per germline (reference sequence). This CDR3 is built from 15 residues. V lost 5 bases, J lost 0 bases, and 5 bases stayed unmatched.